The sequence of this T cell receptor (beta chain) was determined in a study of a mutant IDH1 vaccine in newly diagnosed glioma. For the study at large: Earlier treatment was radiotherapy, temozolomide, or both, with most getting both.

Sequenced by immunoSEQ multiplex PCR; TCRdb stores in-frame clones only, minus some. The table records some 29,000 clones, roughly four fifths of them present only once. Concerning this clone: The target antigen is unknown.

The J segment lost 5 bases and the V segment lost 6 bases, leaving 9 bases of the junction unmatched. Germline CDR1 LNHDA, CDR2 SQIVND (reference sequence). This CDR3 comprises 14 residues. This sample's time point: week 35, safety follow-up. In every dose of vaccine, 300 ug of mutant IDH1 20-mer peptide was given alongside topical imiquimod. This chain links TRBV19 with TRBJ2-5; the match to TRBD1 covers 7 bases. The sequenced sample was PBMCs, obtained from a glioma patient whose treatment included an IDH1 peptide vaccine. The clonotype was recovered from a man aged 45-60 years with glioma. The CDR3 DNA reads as TGTGCCAGTAGCTCGACAGGGACGGCGGAGACCCAGTACTTC. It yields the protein CASSSTGTAETQYF.